These 27 T cell receptor beta chains were sequenced from one sample in a study of blood T cell repertoires in COVID-19. Here immunoSEQ multiplex PCR was the method, and the copy in TCRdb shows in-frame clones only, minus some. The data contain around 150,000 clones, around 85% of them seen just once; the ten biggest clones take up more than 5%. Sequencing was performed on PBMCs or T cells enriched from blood (not recorded which). Receptors were obtained from a woman in her forties who had recovered from COVID-19.

This chain links TRBV3-1 (or the pseudogene TRBV3-2) with TRBJ2-2, with D possibly TRBD1 on 6 matching bases. CDR1 and CDR2 (germline): LGHDT, YNNKEL (reference sequence). There are 15 residues in the CDR3. Trimming took 6 bases from V and 6 from J, leaving 17 bases between them. The CDR3 DNA reads TGTGCCAGCAGTCCAGGGGCCTCACGGTCCGGGGAGCTGTTTTTT. Translation: CASSPGASRSGELFF.

This clone was seen once. This chain links TRBV4-1 with TRBJ1-5; D perhaps matches TRBD1 (5 bases). Germline V gives CDR1 MGHRA, CDR2 YSYEKL. V lost 1 base and J lost 7, with 17 bases in between. The CDR3 totals 16 residues. The CDR3 loop reads CASSQATQGLRQPQHF. DNA of the CDR3: TGCGCCAGCAGCCAAGCCACCCAGGGATTACGACAGCCCCAGCATTTT.

The chain has TRBV2 and TRBJ2-2; a possible D gene is TRBD2 (6 bases). Between the trimmed V and J ends, which lost 5 bases and 10 bases, there was a span of 20 bases. The CDR3 extends over 15 amino acids. CDR1 is SNHLY and CDR2 is FYNNEI in the germline V gene. The CDR3 DNA sequence: TGTGCCAGCAGTCCACTGGGGGGAGGAAGTGAGGAGCTGTTTTTT. Translating it yields CASSPLGGGSEELFF.

This sequence joins TRBV3-1 (or the pseudogene TRBV3-2) and TRBJ2-7, with 10 bases fitting TRBD2. The CDR3 consists of 13 residues. Germline CDR1 reads LGHDT; CDR2 reads YNNKEL (reference sequence). The trim removed 8 bases at V and 0 bases at J, leaving 1 base unmatched. The CDR3 DNA reads as TGTGCCAGCGAGCGGGAGGGCTCCTACGAGCAGTACTTC. This sequence encodes CASEREGSYEQYF.

The V gene is TRBV29-1, the J gene TRBJ2-5; the D gene is possibly TRBD2 (6 bases). Germline values: CDR1 SQVTM, CDR2 ANQGSEA. The CDR3 totals 15 residues. Trimming took off 5 bases at V and 3 bases at J, with 19 bases between the two ends. DNA for the CDR3: TGCAGCGTTAGGATAACGGCGGGACCTGAAGAGACCCAGTACTTC. Translation: CSVRITAGPEETQYF.

This rearrangement joins TRBV10-3 to TRBJ2-3; no firm D call. The V and J ends lost 8 bases and 2 bases respectively, with 5 bases between them. Germline CDR1 and CDR2: ENHRY and SYGVKD. The CDR3 runs 11 residues. This CDR3 reads CAISITDTQYF. The CDR3 DNA reads as TGTGCCATCTCTATCACAGATACGCAGTATTTT.

J is TRBJ2-1 and V is TRBV5-1, with 8 bases aligning to TRBD2. CDR3 length: 17 amino acids. Germline assignment: CDR1 SGHRS and CDR2 YFSETQ. The V and J ends lost 0 bases and 0 bases, in that order; junction bases with no gene match: 5. CDR3 in amino acids: CASSLGISGTSYNEQFF. The CDR3 DNA follows: TGCGCCAGCAGCTTGGGGATTAGCGGGACCTCCTACAATGAGCAGTTCTTC. Full variable domain (remainder filled in from reference TRBV5-1 and TRBJ2-1): KAGVTQTPRYLIKTRGQQVTLSCSPISGHRSVSWYQQTPGQGLQFLFEYFSETQRNKGNFPGRFSGRQFSNSRSEMNVSTLELGDSALYLCASSLGISGTSYNEQFFGPGTRLTVL.

J is TRBJ2-3 and V is TRBV7-9; 10 bases map to TRBD1. The CDR3 covers 17 residues. V was pared by 5 bases and J by 8 bases, with 16 bases of the junction left unmatched. Looked up from germline, CDR1 is SEHNR and CDR2 is FQNEAQ (reference sequence). CDR3 in DNA: TGTGCCAGCAGCCCCGAGGGGGACAGGGGCCTCGGACGTACGCAGTATTTT. Translated: CASSPEGDRGLGRTQYF. The entire variable domain, with the rest obtained from reference TRBV7-9 and TRBJ2-3, is as follows: DTGVSQNPRHKITKRGQNVTFRCDPISEHNRLYWYRQTLGQGPEFLTYFQNEAQLEKSRLLSDRFSAERPKGSFSTLEIQRTEQGDSAMYLCASSPEGDRGLGRTQYFGPGTRLTVL.

J is TRBJ2-1 and V is TRBV19, with TRBD1 matching over 7 bases. This CDR3 is 18 amino acids long. CDR1 is LNHDA and CDR2 is SQIVND in the germline V gene (reference sequence). The V segment lost 5 bases and the J segment 0 bases; nucleotides outside the gene matches: 13. DNA of the CDR3: TGTGCCAGTAGTGTCCGACCGCCGGACAGGAGCTCCTACAATGAGCAGTTCTTC. Translated, it gives CASSVRPPDRSSYNEQFF.

This clone was counted a single time. The rearrangement links TRBV2 to TRBJ2-5; TRBD1 matches at 7 bases. The CDR3 is 16 residues long. With V trimmed by 10 bases and J by 0 bases, 14 bases remained unmatched. Germline CDR1 reads SNHLY; CDR2 reads FYNNEI. In nucleotides, the CDR3 is TGTGCCACCTCGACCCGGGACAGTTGGTACCAAGAGACCCAGTACTTC. It translates to CATSTRDSWYQETQYF.

The V and J genes are TRBV9 and TRBJ2-1; 13 bases agree with TRBD2. The length of the CDR3 is 21 residues. The V segment lost 0 bases and the J segment 0 bases; nucleotides outside the gene matches: 12. Germline V gives CDR1 SGDLS, CDR2 YYNGEE. DNA of the CDR3: TGTGCCAGCAGCGTAGCTACTGGGACTAGCGGGATTCCCCTCTCCTACAATGAGCAGTTCTTC. It encodes CASSVATGTSGIPLSYNEQFF.

The chain is built from TRBV7-9 and TRBJ2-3, with a tentative D call TRBD2 (6 bases). The CDR3 extends over 15 amino acids. The V end was cut by 3 bases, the J end by 2 bases, with 12 bases between. Germline-derived CDR1 and CDR2 are SEHNR and FQNEAQ (reference sequence). The CDR3 loop reads CASSFGGMDTDTQYF. CDR3 in DNA: TGTGCCAGCAGCTTCGGAGGGATGGACACAGATACGCAGTATTTT.

V gene TRBV2 combines with J gene TRBJ2-1, with 9 bases that match TRBD2. J gave up 4 bases and V 9 bases, and 10 bases lay outside the gene matches. The CDR3 runs to 15 residues. Germline values: CDR1 SNHLY, CDR2 FYNNEI. The CDR3 nucleotides read TGTGCCAGTAAACCGGTAGGACTAGCGTACAATGAGCAGTTCTTC. It is translated as CASKPVGLAYNEQFF. Full variable domain (outside the CDR3, taken from reference TRBV2 and TRBJ2-1): EPEVTQTPSHQVTQMGQEVILRCVPISNHLYFYWYRQILGQKVEFLVSFYNNEISEKSEIFDDQFSVERPDGSNFTLKIRSTKLEDSAMYFCASKPVGLAYNEQFFGPGTRLTVL.

The chain links TRBV2 to TRBJ2-4, with TRBD1 matching 7 bases. V trimming: 1 base; J trimming: 2 bases; junction bases outside the gene matches: 5. In germline, CDR1 is SNHLY, CDR2 FYNNEI. This CDR3 comprises 16 residues. CDR3 sequence reads: CASSEEGGATKNIQYF. CDR3 nucleotides: TGTGCCAGCAGTGAAGAAGGGGGCGCGACCAAAAACATTCAGTACTTC. Full variable domain (rest looked up from reference TRBV2 and TRBJ2-4): EPEVTQTPSHQVTQMGQEVILRCVPISNHLYFYWYRQILGQKVEFLVSFYNNEISEKSEIFDDQFSVERPDGSNFTLKIRSTKLEDSAMYFCASSEEGGATKNIQYFGAGTRLSVL.

Concerning this clone: Other DNA sequences within the sample encode an identical CDR3. V is TRBV6-5 and J is TRBJ2-7; 7 nucleotides line up with TRBD1. Germline CDR1 is MNHEY and CDR2 is SVGAGI. J gave up 1 base and V 5 bases, and 2 bases lay outside the gene matches. This CDR3 spans 13 amino acids. The CDR3 DNA is TGTGCCAGCAGTCCGGGACAGTCCTACGAGCAGTACTTC. Amino acids: CASSPGQSYEQYF.

The chain carries TRBV7-8 and TRBJ1-1, with TRBD1 as a possible D gene (6 bases). Trimming stripped 0 bases from V and 5 bases from J, with 10 bases between. CDR3 size: 14 residues. CDR1 and CDR2 from the germline V gene are SGHVS and FQNEAQ. The CDR3: CASSLAVQGTEAFF. The CDR3 coding sequence is TGTGCCAGCAGCTTAGCCGTACAGGGTACTGAAGCTTTCTTT.

The rearrangement links TRBV6-6 to TRBJ1-6; D gene ambiguous. Trimming took 2 bases from V and 4 from J, leaving 12 bases between them. CDR3 size: 16 residues. CDR1 MNHNY and CDR2 SVGAGI come from the germline V gene (reference sequence). The CDR3 bases are TGTGCCAGCAGTTACGACCAGGTTGGGTATAATTCACCCCTCCACTTT. Translating it yields CASSYDQVGYNSPLHF.

Only a few counts were recorded for this clone. The chain recombines TRBV12-3 or TRBV12-4 with TRBJ1-2, with D tentatively TRBD1 (6 bases). V was cut by 5 bases and J by 6 bases, with 10 bases left in between. This CDR3 is 12 amino acids long. The CDR3 region has the DNA TGTGCCAGCAGTCGGACAGCCGATGGCTACACCTTC. The encoded protein is CASSRTADGYTF.

The V and J genes are TRBV28 and TRBJ2-1; 7 bases fit TRBD2. The CDR3 consists of 16 residues. In germline, CDR1 is MDHEN, CDR2 SYDVKM. The V and J ends lost 5 bases and 0 bases, in that order; junction bases with no gene match: 7. The DNA for the CDR3 is TGTGCCAGCAGTAACTTGGGCGGGAGCTCCTACAATGAGCAGTTCTTC. This encodes CASSNLGGSSYNEQFF.

The V and J genes are TRBV5-1 and TRBJ2-5; TRBD2 agrees at 9 bases. Matching the DNA end better, TRBJ2-7 makes the J call doubtful. Germline assignment: CDR1 SGHRS and CDR2 YFSETQ. The CDR3 length is 16 residues. The CDR3 reads CASSPASGASSYEQYF. For the CDR3, the DNA is TGCGCCAGCAGCCCCGCTAGCGGGGCAAGCTCCTACGAGCAGTACTTC.

The chain links TRBV28 to TRBJ2-7; D is possibly TRBD1 (5 bases). V was clipped by 2 bases and J by 2 bases, with 16 bases between them. This CDR3 is 16 amino acids long. CDR1 and CDR2 (germline): MDHEN, SYDVKM. CDR3 sequence (DNA): TGTGCCAGCAGTTTACGTTCGGCAGGGTGGGCCTACGAGCAGTACTTC. Amino acid sequence: CASSLRSAGWAYEQYF.

The V call is TRBV5-1, the J call TRBJ2-2; 8 bases line up with TRBD1. CDR3 length: 15 amino acids. CDR1 is SGHRS, CDR2 YFSETQ, per germline. V was clipped by 4 bases and J by 1 base; unmatched bases: 3. CDR3 loop: CASSKGTGNTGELFF. For the CDR3, the DNA is TGCGCCAGCAGCAAAGGGACAGGGAACACCGGGGAGCTGTTTTTT. Variable domain in full (rest from reference TRBV5-1 and TRBJ2-2): KAGVTQTPRYLIKTRGQQVTLSCSPISGHRSVSWYQQTPGQGLQFLFEYFSETQRNKGNFPGRFSGRQFSNSRSEMNVSTLELGDSALYLCASSKGTGNTGELFFGEGSRLTVL.

This clone came up a few times. The CDR3 region is CASSPRTADAYNEQFF. As DNA, the CDR3 is TGTGCCAGCAGCCCCAGGACAGCCGATGCCTACAATGAGCAGTTCTTC. The chain carries TRBV3-1 (or the pseudogene TRBV3-2) and TRBJ2-1; D is possibly TRBD1 (6 bases). CDR3 length: 16 amino acids. CDR1 is LGHDT, CDR2 YNNKEL, per germline (reference sequence). Trimming took off 4 bases at V and 2 bases at J, with 15 bases between the two ends.

This clone appeared once. The V and J genes are TRBV29-1 and TRBJ2-7; D gene uncertain. Per germline, CDR1 SQVTM and CDR2 ANQGSEA. The CDR3 extends over 13 amino acids. The V end lost 4 bases, the J end lost 1 base, and 11 bases lay between the germline ends. Here the CDR3 reads CSVGLAESYEQYF. The CDR3 coding sequence is TGCAGCGTTGGTTTGGCGGAGTCCTACGAGCAGTACTTC.

The J gene is TRBJ2-2, the V gene TRBV2, with TRBD1 matching 7 bases. Germline V gene sequence: CDR1 SNHLY, CDR2 FYNNEI. This CDR3 comprises 17 residues. Germline trimming cut 6 bases from V and 0 bases from J; bases unmatched to any gene: 10. In DNA form, the CDR3 reads TGTGCCAGCAGCTTGGCGGACAGGTACTCGAACACCGGGGAGCTGTTTTTT. It yields the protein CASSLADRYSNTGELFF.

The rearrangement links TRBV3-1 (or the pseudogene TRBV3-2) to TRBJ1-1, with D perhaps matching TRBD1 (6 bases). The CDR3 contains 15 residues. Trimming removed 5 bases at V and 1 base at J, with 14 bases between. Looked up from germline, CDR1 is LGHDT and CDR2 is YNNKEL (reference sequence). DNA of the CDR3: TGTGCCAGCAGCAATACAGGGATCCCGAACACTGAAGCTTTCTTT. It encodes CASSNTGIPNTEAFF.

The J gene is TRBJ1-1, the V gene TRBV5-1; TRBD1 is a possible D gene (6 bases). CDR3 size: 16 residues. V dropped 3 bases and J dropped 0 bases, with 15 bases sitting between them. Germline V lookup: CDR1 SGHRS, CDR2 YFSETQ. CDR3 nucleotides: TGCGCCAGCAGCTCTGGCCGGACAGACATGAACACTGAAGCTTTCTTT. This gives the protein CASSSGRTDMNTEAFF.